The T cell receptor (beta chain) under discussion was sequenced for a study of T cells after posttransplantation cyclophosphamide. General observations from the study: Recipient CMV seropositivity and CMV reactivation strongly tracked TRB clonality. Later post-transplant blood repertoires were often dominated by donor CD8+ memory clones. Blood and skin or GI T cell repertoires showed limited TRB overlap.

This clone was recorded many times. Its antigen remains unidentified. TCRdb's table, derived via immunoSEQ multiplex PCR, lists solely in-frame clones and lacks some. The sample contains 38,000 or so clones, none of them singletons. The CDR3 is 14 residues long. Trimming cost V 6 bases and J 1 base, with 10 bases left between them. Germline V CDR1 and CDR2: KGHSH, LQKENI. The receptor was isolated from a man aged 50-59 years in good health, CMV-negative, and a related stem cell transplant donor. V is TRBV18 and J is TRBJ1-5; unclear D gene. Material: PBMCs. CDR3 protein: CASSPGLSNQPQHF. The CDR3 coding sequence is TGTGCCAGCTCCCCAGGACTAAGCAATCAGCCCCAGCATTTT. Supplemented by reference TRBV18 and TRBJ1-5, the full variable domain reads NAGVMQNPRHLVRRRGQEARLRCSPMKGHSHVYWYRQLPEEGLKFMVYLQKENIIDESGMPKERFSAEFPKEGPSILRIQQVVRGDSAAYFCASSPGLSNQPQHFGDGTRLSIL.